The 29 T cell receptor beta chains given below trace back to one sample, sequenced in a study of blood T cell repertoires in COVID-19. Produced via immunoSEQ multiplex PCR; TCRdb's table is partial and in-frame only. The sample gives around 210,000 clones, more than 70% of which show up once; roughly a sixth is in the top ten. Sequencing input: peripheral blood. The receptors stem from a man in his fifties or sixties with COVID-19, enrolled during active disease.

CDR3 sequence: CASWRGEETQYF. For the CDR3, the DNA is TGTGCCAGCTGGAGGGGAGAAGAGACCCAGTACTTC. The V gene is TRBV6-6, the J gene TRBJ2-5, with a tentative D call TRBD2 (6 bases). The V and J ends lost 8 bases and 3 bases respectively, with 10 bases between them. There are 12 residues in the CDR3. CDR1 is MNHNY, CDR2 SVGAGI, per germline (reference sequence).

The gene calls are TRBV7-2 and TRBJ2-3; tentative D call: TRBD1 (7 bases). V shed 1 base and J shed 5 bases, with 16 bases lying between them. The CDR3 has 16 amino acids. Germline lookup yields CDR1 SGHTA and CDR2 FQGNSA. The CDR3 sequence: CASSLVLQGGGDTQYF. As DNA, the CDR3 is TGTGCCAGCAGCTTAGTTCTTCAGGGGGGCGGAGATACGCAGTATTTT.

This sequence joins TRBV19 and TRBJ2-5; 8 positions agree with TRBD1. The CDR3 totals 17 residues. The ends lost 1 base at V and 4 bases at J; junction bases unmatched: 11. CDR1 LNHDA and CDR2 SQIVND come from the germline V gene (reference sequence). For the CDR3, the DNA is TGTGCCAGTAGTATAGTAATAGACAGGGGTAGGGGAGAGACCCAGTACTTC. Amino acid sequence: CASSIVIDRGRGETQYF.

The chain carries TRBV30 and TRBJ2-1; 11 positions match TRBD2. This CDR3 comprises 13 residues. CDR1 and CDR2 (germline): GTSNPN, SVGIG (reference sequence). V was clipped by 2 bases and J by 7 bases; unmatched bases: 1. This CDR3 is CAWSLAGGNEQFF. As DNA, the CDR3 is TGTGCCTGGAGTCTAGCGGGGGGAAATGAGCAGTTCTTC.

The DNA of the CDR3 is TGTGCCAGCACTCCGCGACAGGGAAGAGACGAGCAGTACTTC. Translating it yields CASTPRQGRDEQYF. The gene calls are TRBV6-5 and TRBJ2-7, with 7 bases identical to TRBD1. The germline CDR1 and CDR2 sequences are MNHEY and SVGAGI. This CDR3 has 14 amino acids. Trimming cost V 7 bases and J 5 bases; bases outside gene matches: 11.

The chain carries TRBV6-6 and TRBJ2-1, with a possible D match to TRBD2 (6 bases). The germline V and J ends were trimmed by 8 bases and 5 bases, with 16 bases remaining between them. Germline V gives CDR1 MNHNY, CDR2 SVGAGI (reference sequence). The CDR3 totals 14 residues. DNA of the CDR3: TGTGCCAGCGGGGGATCCGGGAGAGACAATGAGCAGTTCTTC. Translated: CASGGSGRDNEQFF.

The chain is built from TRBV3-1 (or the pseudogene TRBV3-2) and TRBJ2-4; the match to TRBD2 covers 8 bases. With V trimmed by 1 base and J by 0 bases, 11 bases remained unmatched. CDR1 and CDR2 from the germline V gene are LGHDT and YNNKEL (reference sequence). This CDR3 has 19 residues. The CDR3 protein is CASSQGVLAGHLAKNIQYF. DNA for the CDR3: TGTGCCAGCAGCCAAGGGGTTCTAGCGGGCCACCTAGCCAAAAACATTCAGTACTTC.

CDR3 amino acids: CASNNRGDGYTF. CDR3 in DNA: TGTGCCAGCAACAACAGGGGTGATGGCTACACCTTC. The V gene is TRBV28, the J gene TRBJ1-2; TRBD1 matches at 7 bases. This CDR3 region has 12 residues. The trim removed 7 bases at V and 6 bases at J, leaving 5 bases unmatched. Germline assignment: CDR1 MDHEN and CDR2 SYDVKM.

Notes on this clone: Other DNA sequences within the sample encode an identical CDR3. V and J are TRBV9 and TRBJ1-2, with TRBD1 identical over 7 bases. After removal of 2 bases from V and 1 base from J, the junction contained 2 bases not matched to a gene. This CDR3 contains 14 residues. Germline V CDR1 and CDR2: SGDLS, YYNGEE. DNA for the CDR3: TGTGCCAGCAGCGTCGGGGACAGTAACTATGGCTACACCTTC. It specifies CASSVGDSNYGYTF.

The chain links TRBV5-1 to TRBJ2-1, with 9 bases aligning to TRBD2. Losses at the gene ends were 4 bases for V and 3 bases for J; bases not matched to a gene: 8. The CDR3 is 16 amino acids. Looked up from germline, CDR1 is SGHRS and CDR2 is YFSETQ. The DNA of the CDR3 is TGCGCCAGCAGCCAACCACGACTAGCGGACTACAATGAGCAGTTCTTC. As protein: CASSQPRLADYNEQFF.

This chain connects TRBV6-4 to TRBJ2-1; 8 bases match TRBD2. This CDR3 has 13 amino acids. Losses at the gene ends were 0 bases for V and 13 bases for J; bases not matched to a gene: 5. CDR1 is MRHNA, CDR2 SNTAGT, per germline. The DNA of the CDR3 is TGTGCCAGCAGTGACTCTCTAGCGGGTGTACAGTTCTTC. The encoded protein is CASSDSLAGVQFF.

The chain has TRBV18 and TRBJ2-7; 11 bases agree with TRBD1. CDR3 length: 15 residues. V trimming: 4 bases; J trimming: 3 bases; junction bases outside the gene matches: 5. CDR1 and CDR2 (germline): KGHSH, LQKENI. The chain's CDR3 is CASSRVGTGGYEQYF. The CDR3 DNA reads TGTGCCAGCTCACGAGTCGGGACAGGGGGCTACGAGCAGTACTTC.

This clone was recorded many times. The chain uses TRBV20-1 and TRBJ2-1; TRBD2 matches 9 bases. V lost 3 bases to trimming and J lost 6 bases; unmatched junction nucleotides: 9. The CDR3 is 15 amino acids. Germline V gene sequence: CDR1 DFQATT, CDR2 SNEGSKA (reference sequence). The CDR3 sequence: CSASTLAGEFNEQFF. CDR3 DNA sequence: TGCAGTGCTAGTACTTTAGCGGGAGAGTTCAATGAGCAGTTCTTC.

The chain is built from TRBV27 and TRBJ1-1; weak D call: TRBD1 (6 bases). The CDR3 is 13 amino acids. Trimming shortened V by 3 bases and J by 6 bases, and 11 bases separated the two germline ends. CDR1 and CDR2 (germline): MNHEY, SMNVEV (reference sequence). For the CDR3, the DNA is TGTGCCAGCAGTTTCAGGGGTTTGGCTGAAGCTTTCTTT. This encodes CASSFRGLAEAFF.

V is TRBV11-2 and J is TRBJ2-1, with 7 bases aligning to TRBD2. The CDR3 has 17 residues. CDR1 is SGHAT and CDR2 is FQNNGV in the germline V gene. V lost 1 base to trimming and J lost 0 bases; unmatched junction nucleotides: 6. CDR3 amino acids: CASSLGVREVSYNEQFF. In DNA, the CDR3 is TGTGCCAGCAGCTTAGGAGTTCGGGAGGTCTCCTACAATGAGCAGTTCTTC.

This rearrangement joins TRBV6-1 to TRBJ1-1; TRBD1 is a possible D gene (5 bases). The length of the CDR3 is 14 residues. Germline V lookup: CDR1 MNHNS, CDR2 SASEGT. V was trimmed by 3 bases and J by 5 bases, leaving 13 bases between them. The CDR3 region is CASSDWQGETEAFF. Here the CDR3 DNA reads TGTGCCAGCAGTGATTGGCAGGGCGAGACTGAAGCTTTCTTT.

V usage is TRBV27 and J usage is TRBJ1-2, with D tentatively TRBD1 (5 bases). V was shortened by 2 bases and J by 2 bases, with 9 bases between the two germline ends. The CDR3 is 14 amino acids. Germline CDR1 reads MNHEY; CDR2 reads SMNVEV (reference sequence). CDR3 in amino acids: CASSLGQGNYGYTF. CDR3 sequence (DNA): TGTGCCAGCAGTTTAGGCCAGGGCAACTATGGCTACACCTTC.

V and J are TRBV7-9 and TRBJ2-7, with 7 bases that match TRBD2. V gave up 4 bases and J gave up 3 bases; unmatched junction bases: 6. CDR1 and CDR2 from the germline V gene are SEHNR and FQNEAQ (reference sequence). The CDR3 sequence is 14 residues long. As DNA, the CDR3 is TGTGCCAGCAGCTCAGGGACTACCAGCTACGAGCAGTACTTC. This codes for CASSSGTTSYEQYF.

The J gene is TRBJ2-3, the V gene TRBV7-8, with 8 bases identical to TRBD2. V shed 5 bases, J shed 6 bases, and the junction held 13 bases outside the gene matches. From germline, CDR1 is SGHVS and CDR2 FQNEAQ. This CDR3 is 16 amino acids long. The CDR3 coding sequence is TGTGCCAGCAGCAATAGGGTACAGCGGGGGAGGGATACGCAGTATTTT. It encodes CASSNRVQRGRDTQYF.

The CDR3 bases are TGTGCCAGCAGCGCTACAGGGGCGAGTAACTATGGCTACACCTTC. Translated: CASSATGASNYGYTF. The chain recombines TRBV6-5 with TRBJ1-2, with 7 bases aligning to TRBD1. CDR3 length: 15 amino acids. Unmatched junction bases numbered 8, after V lost 6 bases and J lost 1 base. Germline CDR1 reads MNHEY; CDR2 reads SVGAGI.

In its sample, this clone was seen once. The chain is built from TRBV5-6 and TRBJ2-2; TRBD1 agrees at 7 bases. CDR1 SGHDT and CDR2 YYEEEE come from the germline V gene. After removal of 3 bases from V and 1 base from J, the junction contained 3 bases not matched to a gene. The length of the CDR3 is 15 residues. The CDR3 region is CASSYRGKNTGELFF. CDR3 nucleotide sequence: TGTGCCAGCAGCTACAGGGGAAAGAACACCGGGGAGCTGTTTTTT.

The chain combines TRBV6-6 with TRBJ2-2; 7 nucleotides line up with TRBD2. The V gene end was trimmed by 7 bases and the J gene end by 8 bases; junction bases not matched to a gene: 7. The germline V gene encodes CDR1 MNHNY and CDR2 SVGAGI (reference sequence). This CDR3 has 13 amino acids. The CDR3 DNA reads TGTGCCAGCATCCTAAGCGGGACGGGGGAGCTGTTTTTT. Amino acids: CASILSGTGELFF.

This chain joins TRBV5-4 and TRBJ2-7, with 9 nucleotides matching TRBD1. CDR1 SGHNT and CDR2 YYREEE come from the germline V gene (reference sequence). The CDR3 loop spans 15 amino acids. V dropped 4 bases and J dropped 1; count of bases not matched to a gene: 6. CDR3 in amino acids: CASSPGQGSSYEQYF. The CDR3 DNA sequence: TGTGCCAGCAGCCCCGGACAGGGGAGTTCCTACGAGCAGTACTTC.

CDR3 in amino acids: CASSPGVPGQETQYF. The CDR3 nucleotides are TGTGCCAGCAGCCCGGGGGTCCCCGGGCAAGAGACCCAGTACTTC. The genes are TRBV7-9 and TRBJ2-5; D may be TRBD2 (6 bases). The CDR3 runs 15 residues. Trimming took off 5 bases at V and 2 bases at J, with 15 bases between the two ends. The germline gives CDR1 SEHNR, CDR2 FQNEAQ (reference sequence).

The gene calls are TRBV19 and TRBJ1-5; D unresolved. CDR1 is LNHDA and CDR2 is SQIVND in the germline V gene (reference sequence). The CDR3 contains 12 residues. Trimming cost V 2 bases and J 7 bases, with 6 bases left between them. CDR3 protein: CASSISGQPQHF. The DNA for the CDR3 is TGTGCCAGTAGTATATCCGGGCAGCCCCAGCATTTT. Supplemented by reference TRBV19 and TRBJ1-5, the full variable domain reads DGGITQSPKYLFRKEGQNVTLSCEQNLNHDAMYWYRQDPGQGLRLIYYSQIVNDFQKGDIAEGYSVSREKKESFPLTVTSAQKNPTAFYLCASSISGQPQHFGDGTRLSIL.

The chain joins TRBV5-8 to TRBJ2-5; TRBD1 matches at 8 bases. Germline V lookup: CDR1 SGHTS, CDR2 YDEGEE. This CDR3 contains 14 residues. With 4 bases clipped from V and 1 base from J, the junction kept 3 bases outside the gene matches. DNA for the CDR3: TGTGCCAGCAGCATTGGACAGGGCCAAGAGACCCAGTACTTC. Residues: CASSIGQGQETQYF.

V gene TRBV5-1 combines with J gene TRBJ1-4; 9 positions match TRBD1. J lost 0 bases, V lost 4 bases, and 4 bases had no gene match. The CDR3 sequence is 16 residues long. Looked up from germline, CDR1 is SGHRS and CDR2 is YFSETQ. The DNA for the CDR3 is TGCGCCAGCAGCCGGGACAGGGTGGCAACTAATGAAAAACTGTTTTTT. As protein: CASSRDRVATNEKLFF. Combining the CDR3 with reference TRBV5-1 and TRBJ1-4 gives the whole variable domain KAGVTQTPRYLIKTRGQQVTLSCSPISGHRSVSWYQQTPGQGLQFLFEYFSETQRNKGNFPGRFSGRQFSNSRSEMNVSTLELGDSALYLCASSRDRVATNEKLFFGSGTQLSVL.

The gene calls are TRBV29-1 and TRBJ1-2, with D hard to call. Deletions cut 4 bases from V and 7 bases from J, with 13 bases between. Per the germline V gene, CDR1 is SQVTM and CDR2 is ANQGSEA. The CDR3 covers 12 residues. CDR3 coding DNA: TGCAGCGTTGTGAACGTGAGGTCTGGCTACACCTTC. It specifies CSVVNVRSGYTF.

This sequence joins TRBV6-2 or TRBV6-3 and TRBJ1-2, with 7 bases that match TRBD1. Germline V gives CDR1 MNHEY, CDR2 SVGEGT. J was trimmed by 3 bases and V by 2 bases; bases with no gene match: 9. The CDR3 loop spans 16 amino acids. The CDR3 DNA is TGTGCCAGCAGTTACGGAGGCAGGGGGAGTTACTATGGCTACACCTTC. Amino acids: CASSYGGRGSYYGYTF.